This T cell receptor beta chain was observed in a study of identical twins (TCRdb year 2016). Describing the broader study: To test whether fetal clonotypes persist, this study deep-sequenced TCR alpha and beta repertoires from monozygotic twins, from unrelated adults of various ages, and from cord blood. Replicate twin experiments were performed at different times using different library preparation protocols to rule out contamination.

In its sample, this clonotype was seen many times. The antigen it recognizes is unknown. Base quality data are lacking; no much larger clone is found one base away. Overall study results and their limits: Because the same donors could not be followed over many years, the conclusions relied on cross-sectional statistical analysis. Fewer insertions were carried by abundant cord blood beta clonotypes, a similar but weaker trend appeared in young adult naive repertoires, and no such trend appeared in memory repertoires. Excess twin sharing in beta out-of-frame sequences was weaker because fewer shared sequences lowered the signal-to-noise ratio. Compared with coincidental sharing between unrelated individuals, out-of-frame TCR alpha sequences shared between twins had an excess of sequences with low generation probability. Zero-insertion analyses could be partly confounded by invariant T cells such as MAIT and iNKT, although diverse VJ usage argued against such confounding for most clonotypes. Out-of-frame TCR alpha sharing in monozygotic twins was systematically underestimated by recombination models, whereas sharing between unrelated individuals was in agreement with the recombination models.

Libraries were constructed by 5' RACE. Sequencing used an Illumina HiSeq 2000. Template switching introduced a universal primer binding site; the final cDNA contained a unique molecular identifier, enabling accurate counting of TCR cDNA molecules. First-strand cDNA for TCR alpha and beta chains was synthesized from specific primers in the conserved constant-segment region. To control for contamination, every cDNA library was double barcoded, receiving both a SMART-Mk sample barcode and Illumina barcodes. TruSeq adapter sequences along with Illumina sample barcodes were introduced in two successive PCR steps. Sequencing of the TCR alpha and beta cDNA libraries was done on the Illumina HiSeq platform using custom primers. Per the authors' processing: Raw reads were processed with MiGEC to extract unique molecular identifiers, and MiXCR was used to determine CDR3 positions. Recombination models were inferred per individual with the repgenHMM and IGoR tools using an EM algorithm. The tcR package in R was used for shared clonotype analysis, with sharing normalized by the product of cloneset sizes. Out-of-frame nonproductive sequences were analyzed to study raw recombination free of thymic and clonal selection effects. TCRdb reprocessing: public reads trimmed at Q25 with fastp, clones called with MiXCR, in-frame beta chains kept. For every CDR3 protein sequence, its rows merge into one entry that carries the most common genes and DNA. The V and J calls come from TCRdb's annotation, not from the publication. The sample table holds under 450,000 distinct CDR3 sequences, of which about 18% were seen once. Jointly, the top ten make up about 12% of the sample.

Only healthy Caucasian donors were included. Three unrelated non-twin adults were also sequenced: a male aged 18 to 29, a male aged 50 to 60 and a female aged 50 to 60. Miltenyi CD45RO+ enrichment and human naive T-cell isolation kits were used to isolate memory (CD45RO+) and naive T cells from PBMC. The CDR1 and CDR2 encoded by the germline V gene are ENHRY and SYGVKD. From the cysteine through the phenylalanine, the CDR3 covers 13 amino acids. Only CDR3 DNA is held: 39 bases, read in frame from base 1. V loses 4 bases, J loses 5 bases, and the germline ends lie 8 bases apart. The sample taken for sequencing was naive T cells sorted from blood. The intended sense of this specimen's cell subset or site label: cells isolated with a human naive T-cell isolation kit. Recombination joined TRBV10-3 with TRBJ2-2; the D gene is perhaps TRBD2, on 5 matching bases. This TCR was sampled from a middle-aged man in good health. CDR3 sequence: CAISARVTGELFF. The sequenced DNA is TGTGCCATCAGTGCGAGGGTAACCGGGGAGCTGTTTTTT.